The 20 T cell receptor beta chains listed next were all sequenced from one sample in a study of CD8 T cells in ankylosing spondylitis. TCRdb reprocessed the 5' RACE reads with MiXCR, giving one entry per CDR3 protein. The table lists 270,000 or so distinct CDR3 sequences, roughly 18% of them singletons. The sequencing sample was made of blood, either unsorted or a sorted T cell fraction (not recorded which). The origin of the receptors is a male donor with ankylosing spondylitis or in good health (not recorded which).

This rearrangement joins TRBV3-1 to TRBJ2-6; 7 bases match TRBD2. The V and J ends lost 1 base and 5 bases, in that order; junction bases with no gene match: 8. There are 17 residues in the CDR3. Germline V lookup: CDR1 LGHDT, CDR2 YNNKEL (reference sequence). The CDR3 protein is CASSQGGGRVRANVLTF. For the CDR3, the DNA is TGTGCCAGCAGCCAAGGGGGAGGGAGGGTTCGGGCCAACGTCCTGACTTTC. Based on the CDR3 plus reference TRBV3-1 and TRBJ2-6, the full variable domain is DTAVSQTPKYLVTQMGNDKSIKCEQNLGHDTMYWYKQDSKKFLKIMFSYNNKELIINETVPNRFSPKSPDKAHLNLHINSLELGDSAVYFCASSQGGGRVRANVLTFGAGSRLTVL.

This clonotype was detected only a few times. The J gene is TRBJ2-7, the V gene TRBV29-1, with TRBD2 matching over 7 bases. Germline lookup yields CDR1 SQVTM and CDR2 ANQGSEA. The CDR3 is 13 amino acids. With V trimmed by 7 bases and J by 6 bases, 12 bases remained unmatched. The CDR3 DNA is TGCAGCGCGCACCTAGGGGCTAGCGGCGAGCAGTACTTC. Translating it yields CSAHLGASGEQYF.

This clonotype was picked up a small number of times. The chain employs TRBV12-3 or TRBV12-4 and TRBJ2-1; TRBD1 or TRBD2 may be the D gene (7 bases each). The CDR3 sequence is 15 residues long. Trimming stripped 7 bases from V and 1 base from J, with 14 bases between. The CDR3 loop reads CASTLRGGSYNEQFF. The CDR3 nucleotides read TGTGCCAGCACCCTCAGGGGGGGTTCCTACAATGAGCAGTTCTTC.

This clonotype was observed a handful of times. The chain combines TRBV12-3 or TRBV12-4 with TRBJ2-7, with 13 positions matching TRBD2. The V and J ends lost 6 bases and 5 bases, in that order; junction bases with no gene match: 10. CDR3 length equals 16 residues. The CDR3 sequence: CASSQGGLAGFDEQYF. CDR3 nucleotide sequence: TGTGCCAGCAGCCAGGGGGGACTAGCGGGATTCGACGAGCAGTACTTC.

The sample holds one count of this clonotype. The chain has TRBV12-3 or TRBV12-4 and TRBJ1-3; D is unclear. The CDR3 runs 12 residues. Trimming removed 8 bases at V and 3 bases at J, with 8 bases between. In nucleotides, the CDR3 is TGTGCCAGCTGGAGCCGTGGAAACACCATATATTTT. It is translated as CASWSRGNTIYF.

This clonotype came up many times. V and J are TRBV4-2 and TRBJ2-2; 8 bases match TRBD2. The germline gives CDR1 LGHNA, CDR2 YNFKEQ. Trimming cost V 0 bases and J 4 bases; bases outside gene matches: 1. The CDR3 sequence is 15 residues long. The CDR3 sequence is CASSQDLAGTGELFF. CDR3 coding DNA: TGTGCCAGCAGCCAAGATCTAGCGGGCACCGGGGAGCTGTTTTTT.

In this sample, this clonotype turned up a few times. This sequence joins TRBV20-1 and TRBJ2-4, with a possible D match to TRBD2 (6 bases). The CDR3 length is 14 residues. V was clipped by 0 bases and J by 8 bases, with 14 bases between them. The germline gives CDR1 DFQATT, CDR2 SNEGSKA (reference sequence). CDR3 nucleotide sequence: TGCAGTGCTAGAGATAGGCTAGCGTATGACATTCAGTACTTC. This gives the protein CSARDRLAYDIQYF.

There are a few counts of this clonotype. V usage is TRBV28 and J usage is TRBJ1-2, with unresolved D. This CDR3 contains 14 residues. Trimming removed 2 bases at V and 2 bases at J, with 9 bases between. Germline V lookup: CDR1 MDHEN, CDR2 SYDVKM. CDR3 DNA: TGTGCCAGCAGTTTAGCGGCAGGAAACTATGGCTACACCTTC. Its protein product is CASSLAAGNYGYTF.

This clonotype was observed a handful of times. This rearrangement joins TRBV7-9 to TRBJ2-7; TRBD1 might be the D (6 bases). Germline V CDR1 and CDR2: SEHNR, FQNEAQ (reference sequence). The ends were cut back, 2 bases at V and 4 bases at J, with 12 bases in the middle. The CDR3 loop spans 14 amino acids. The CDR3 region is CASSLSGEDYEQYF. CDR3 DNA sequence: TGTGCCAGCAGCTTATCAGGGGAAGATTACGAGCAGTACTTC.

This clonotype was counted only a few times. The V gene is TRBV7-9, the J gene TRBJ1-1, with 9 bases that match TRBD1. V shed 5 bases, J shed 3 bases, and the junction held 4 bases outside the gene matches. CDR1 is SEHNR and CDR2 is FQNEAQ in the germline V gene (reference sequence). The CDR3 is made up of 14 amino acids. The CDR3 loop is CASSEGQGYTEAFF. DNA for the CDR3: TGTGCCAGCAGCGAGGGACAGGGTTACACTGAAGCTTTCTTT.

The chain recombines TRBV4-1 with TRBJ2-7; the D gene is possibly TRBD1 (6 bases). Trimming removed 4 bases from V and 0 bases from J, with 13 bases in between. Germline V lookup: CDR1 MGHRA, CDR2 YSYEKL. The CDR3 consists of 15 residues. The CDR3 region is CASSPRQASSYEQYF. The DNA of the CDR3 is TGCGCCAGCAGCCCACGACAGGCTAGCTCCTACGAGCAGTACTTC.

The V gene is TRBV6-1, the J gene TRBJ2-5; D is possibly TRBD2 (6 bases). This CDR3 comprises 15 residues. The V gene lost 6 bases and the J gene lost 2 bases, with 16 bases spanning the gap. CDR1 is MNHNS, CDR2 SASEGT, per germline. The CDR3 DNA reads TGTGCCAGCAGGAGAAAACTAGCCCGACAAGAGACCCAGTACTTC. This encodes CASRRKLARQETQYF.

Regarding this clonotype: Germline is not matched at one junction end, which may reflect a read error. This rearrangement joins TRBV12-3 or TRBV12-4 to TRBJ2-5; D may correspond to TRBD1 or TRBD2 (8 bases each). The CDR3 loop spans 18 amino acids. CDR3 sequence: CARSLRAGGSGSAETQYF. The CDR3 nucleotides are TGTGCCCGCAGTTTGCGGGCAGGGGGCAGCGGGAGTGCGGAGACCCAGTACTTC.

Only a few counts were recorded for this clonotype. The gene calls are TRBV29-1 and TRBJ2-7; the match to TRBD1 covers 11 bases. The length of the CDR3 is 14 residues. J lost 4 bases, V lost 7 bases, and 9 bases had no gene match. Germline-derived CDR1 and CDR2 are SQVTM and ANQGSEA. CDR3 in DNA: TGCAGCGCCCGGACGGGACAGGGGGGTTACGAGCAGTACTTC. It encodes CSARTGQGGYEQYF.

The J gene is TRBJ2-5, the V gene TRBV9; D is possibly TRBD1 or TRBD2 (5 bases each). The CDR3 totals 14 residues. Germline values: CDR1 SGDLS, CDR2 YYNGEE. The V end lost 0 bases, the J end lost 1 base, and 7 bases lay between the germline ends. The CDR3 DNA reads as TGTGCCAGCAGCGTAGAAGGGACCCAAGAGACCCAGTACTTC. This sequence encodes CASSVEGTQETQYF.

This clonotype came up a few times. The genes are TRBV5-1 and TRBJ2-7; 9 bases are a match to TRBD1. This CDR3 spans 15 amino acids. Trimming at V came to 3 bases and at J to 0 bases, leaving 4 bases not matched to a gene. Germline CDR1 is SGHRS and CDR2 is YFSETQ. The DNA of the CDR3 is TGCGCCAGCAGCTATGGACAGGGGAACTCCTACGAGCAGTACTTC. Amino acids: CASSYGQGNSYEQYF.

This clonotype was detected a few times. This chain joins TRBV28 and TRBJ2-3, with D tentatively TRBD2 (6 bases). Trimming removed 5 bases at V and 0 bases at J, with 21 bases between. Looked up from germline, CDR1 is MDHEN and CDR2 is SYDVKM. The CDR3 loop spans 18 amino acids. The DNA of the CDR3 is TGTGCCAGCAGTATGGGACTTCCGCGGGATAATAGCACAGATACGCAGTATTTT. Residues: CASSMGLPRDNSTDTQYF.

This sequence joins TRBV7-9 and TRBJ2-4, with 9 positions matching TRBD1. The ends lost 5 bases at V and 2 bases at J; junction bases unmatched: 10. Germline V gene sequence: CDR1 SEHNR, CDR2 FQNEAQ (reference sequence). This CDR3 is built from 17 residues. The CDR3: CASSLQDRGISKNIQYF. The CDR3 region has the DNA TGTGCCAGCAGCCTCCAGGACAGGGGAATTTCCAAAAACATTCAGTACTTC.

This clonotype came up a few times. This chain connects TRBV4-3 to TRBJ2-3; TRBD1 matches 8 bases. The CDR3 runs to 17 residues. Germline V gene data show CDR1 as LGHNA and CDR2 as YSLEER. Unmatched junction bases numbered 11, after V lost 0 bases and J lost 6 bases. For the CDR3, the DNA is TGCGCCAGCAGCCAAGATTATCTTCGACAGGGGCCGGATACGCAGTATTTT. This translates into CASSQDYLRQGPDTQYF.

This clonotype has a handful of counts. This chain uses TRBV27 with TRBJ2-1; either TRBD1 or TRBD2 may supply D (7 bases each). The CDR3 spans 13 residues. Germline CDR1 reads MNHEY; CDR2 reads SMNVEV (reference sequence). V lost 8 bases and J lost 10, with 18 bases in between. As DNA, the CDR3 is TGTGCCAGCCGCCCAGGGGGGGGAAGGGAGCAGTTCTTC. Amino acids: CASRPGGGREQFF.